The present T cell receptor (beta chain) was sequenced within a study of blood T cell repertoires in COVID-19 (TCRdb year 2020). Background for the entire study: The collaborator samples originated in the United States, Italy and Spain and spanned the acute and convalescent phases of COVID-19. The material from the prospective study consisted of cDNA or gDNA derived from T cells, B-cell-depleted T cells, or PBMCs. The dataset comprised deeply sampled blood TCRbeta repertoires from subjects exposed to, actively infected with, or recovered from COVID-19. The repertoires were released in a freely available public database intended as a resource for research on the immune response to SARS-CoV-2. The samples were drawn from the first 160 participants of the ongoing ImmuneRACE study and from 1,254 subjects provided by 6 global collaborators. The sample metadata nearly always contained a de-identified subject ID, COVID-19 status, age in years and sex. Where HLA class I and class II types were available, the types were taken from metadata supplied by the sample provider, not from assay-based typing.

TCRbeta CDR3 regions were amplified from genomic DNA by means of the immunoSEQ Assay, a bias-controlled multiplex PCR. Concerning the study's data processing: Within the assay, amplification of reference gene primers was used to estimate how many nucleated cells each sample contained. To quantify the absolute abundance of each unique TCRbeta CDR3 rearrangement, sequence reads were collapsed and filtered. For each sample, productive Simpson clonality was calculated by taking the square root of Simpson's diversity index across productive rearrangements. In TCRdb, the immuneACCESS table is reduced to in-frame sequences with V and J assigned. These tables do not hold every clone; where another copy was compared, an unresolved V gene accounts for under half, and the others remain unexplained. That table furnishes V, J and clone size, whereas the DNA furnished D and trimming. This sample lists more than 85,000 clones; around nine tenths were detected once. The biggest ten clones account for 3% of the sample.

Study-wide conclusions, independent of this receptor: How much clinical and demographic metadata was included differed by source and by participant, and the metadata was provided uncurated.

Whole blood was collected in K2EDTA tubes by collaborating institutions according to the institutions' own protocols. Collaborator samples were shipped for TCRbeta analysis as frozen whole blood, isolated PBMCs, or DNA extracted from either sample type. Points on this clone: Its recognized antigen is unknown. Base quality data are lacking; no much larger clone is found one base away.

Trimming at the junction amounts to 0 bases on V and 2 bases on J, and the germline ends lie 9 bases apart. The cysteine opens and the phenylalanine closes a CDR3 of 14 amino acids. CDR3 DNA only is kept here, 42 bases in frame from base 1. The CDR1 and CDR2 encoded by the germline V gene are SGHDT and YYEEEE. The chain couples TRBV5-6 to TRBJ2-7, and the D gene may be TRBD2, 6 bases matching. This clonotype was obtained from a man aged 50 or older with active or convalescent COVID-19. Sequencing was performed on peripheral blood. The DNA sequence is as follows: TGTGCCAGCAGCTTGGGGGGACTGGCCTACGAGCAGTACTTC. Its product reads: CASSLGGLAYEQYF.